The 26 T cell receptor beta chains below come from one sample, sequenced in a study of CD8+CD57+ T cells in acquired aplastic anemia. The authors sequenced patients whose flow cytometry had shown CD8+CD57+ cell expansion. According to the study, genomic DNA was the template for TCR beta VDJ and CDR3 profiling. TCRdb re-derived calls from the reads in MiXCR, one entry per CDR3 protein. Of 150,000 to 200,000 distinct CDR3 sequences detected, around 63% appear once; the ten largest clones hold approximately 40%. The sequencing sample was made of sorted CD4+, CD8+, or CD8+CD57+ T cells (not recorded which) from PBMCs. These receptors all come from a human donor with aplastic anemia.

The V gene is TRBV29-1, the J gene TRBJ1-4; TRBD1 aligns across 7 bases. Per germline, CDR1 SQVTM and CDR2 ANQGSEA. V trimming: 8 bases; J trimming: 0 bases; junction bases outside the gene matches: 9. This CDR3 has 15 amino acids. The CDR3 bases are TGCAGCTCCCGGACAGGTCGTTCAACTAATGAAAAACTGTTTTTT. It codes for CSSRTGRSTNEKLFF.

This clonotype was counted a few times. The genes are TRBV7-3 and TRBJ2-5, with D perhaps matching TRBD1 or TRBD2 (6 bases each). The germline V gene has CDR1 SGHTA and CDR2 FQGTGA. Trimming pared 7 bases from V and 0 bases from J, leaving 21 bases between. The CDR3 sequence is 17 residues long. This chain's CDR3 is CASIPGGERRHQETQYF. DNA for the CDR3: TGTGCCAGCATCCCCGGGGGCGAGAGACGGCACCAAGAGACCCAGTACTTC.

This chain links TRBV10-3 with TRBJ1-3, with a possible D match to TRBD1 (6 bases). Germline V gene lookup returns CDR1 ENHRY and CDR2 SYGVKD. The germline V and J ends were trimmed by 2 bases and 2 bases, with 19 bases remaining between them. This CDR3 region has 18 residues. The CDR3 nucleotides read TGTGCCATCAGTGAGCTGGGGGGCAGGGGCTCAACTGGAAACACCATATATTTT. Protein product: CAISELGGRGSTGNTIYF.

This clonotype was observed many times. The DNA of the CDR3 is TGTGCCAGCAGCTTTCGGCAGGGATACGAGCAGTACTTC. Protein: CASSFRQGYEQYF. The V call is TRBV5-6, the J call TRBJ2-7; D perhaps matches TRBD1 (5 bases). Germline V CDR1 and CDR2: SGHDT, YYEEEE. The CDR3 consists of 13 residues. The ends were cut back, 2 bases at V and 4 bases at J, with 10 bases in the middle.

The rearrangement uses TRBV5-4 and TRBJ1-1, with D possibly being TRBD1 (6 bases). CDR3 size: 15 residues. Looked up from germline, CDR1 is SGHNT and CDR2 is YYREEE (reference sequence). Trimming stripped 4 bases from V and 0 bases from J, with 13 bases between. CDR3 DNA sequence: TGTGCCAGCAGCCCCGGACAGATCATGAACACTGAAGCTTTCTTT. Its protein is CASSPGQIMNTEAFF.

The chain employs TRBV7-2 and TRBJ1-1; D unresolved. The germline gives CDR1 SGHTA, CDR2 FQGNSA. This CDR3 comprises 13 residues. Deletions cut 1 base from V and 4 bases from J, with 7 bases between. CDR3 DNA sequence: TGTGCCAGCAGCTTAGTTAGAGGCACTGAAGCTTTCTTT. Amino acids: CASSLVRGTEAFF.

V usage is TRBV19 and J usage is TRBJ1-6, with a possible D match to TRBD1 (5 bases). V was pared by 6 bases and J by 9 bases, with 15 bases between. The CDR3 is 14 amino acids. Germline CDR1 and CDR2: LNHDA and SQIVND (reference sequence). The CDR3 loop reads CASRTAKRGSPLHF. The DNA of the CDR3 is TGTGCCAGTAGGACCGCCAAGAGGGGTTCACCCCTCCACTTT.

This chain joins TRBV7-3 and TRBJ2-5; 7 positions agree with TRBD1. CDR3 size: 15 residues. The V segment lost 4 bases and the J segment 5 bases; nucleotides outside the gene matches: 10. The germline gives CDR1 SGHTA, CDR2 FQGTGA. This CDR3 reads CASSSSTGSRETQYF. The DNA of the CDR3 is TGTGCCAGCAGCTCGTCGACAGGGTCAAGGGAGACCCAGTACTTC. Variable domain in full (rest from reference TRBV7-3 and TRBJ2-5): GAGVSQTPSNKVTEKGKYVELRCDPISGHTALYWYRQSLGQGPEFLIYFQGTGAADDSGLPNDRFFAVRPEGSVSTLKIQRTERGDSAVYLCASSSSTGSRETQYFGPGTRLLVL.

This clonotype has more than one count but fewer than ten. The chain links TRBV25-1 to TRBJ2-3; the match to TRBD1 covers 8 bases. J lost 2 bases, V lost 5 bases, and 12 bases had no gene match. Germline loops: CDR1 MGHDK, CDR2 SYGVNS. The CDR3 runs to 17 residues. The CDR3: CASSPGGGFGVTDTQYF. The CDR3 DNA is TGTGCCAGCAGTCCAGGGGGCGGTTTCGGGGTCACAGATACGCAGTATTTT. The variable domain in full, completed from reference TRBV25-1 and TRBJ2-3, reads EADIYQTPRYLVIGTGKKITLECSQTMGHDKMYWYQQDPGMELHLIHYSYGVNSTEKGDLSSESTVSRIRTEHFPLTLESARPSHTSQYLCASSPGGGFGVTDTQYFGPGTRLTVL.

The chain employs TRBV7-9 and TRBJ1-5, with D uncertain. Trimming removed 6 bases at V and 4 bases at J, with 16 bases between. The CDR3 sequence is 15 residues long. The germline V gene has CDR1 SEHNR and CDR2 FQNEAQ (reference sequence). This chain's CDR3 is CASRDGRRRNQPQHF. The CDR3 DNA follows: TGTGCCAGCAGGGATGGACGGCGGAGAAATCAGCCCCAGCATTTT.

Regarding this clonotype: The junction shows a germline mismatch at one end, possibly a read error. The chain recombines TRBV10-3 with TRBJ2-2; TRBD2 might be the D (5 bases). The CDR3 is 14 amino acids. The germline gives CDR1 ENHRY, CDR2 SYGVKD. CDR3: CAISALDATGELSF. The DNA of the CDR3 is TGTGCCATCAGTGCGCTGGACGCCACCGGGGAGCTGTCTTTT.

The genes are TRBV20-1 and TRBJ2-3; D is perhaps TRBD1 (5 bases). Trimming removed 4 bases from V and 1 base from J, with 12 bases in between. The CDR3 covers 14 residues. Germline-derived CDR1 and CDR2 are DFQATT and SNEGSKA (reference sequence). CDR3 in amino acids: CSATAGLGTDTQYF. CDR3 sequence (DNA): TGCAGTGCTACTGCAGGGTTGGGCACAGATACGCAGTATTTT.

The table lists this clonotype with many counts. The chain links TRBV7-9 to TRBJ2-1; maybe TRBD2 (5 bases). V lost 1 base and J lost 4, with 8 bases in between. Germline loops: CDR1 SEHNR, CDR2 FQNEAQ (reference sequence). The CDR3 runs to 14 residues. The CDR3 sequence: CASSLEGGYNEQFF. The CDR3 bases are TGTGCCAGCAGCTTAGAGGGCGGGTACAATGAGCAGTTCTTC. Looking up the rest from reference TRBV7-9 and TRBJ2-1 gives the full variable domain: DTGVSQNPRHKITKRGQNVTFRCDPISEHNRLYWYRQTLGQGPEFLTYFQNEAQLEKSRLLSDRFSAERPKGSFSTLEIQRTEQGDSAMYLCASSLEGGYNEQFFGPGTRLTVL.

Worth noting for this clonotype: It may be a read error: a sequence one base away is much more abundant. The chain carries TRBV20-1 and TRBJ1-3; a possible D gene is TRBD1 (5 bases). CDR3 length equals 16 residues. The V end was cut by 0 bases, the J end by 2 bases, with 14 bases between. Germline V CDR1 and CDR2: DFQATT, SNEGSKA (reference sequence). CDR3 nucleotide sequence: TGCAGTGCTAGAGATATATGGGGGGAAGCTGGAAACACCATATATTTT. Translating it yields CSARDIWGEAGNTIYF.

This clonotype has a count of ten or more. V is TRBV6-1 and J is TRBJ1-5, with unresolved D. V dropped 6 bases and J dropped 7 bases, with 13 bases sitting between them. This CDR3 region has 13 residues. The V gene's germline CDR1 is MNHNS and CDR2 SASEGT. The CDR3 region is CASSGVFGQPQHF. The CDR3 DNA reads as TGTGCCAGCAGCGGGGTTTTCGGGCAGCCCCAGCATTTT.

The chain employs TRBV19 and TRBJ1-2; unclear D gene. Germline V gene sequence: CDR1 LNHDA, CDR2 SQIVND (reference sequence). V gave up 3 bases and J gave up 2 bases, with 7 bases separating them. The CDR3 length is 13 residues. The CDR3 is CASSMGGNYGYTF. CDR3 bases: TGTGCCAGTAGTATGGGCGGCAACTATGGCTACACCTTC. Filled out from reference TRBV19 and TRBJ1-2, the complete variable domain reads DGGITQSPKYLFRKEGQNVTLSCEQNLNHDAMYWYRQDPGQGLRLIYYSQIVNDFQKGDIAEGYSVSREKKESFPLTVTSAQKNPTAFYLCASSMGGNYGYTFGSGTRLTVV.

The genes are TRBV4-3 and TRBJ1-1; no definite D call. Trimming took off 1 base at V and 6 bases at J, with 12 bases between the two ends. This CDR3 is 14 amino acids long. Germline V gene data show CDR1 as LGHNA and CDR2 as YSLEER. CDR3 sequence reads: CASSQGGGDAEAFF. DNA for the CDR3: TGCGCCAGCAGCCAAGGTGGTGGTGACGCTGAAGCTTTCTTT.

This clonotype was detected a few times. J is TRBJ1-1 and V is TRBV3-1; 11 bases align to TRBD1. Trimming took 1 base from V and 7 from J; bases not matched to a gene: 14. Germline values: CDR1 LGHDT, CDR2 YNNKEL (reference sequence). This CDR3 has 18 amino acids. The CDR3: CASSQAGLGTGGLYEAFF. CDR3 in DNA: TGTGCCAGCAGCCAAGCGGGTTTGGGGACAGGGGGGCTTTATGAAGCTTTCTTT.

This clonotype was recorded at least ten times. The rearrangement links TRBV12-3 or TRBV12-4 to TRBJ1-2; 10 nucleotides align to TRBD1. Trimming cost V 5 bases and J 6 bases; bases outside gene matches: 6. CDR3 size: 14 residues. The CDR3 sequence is CASSPEGTGDGYTF. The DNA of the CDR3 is TGTGCCAGCAGTCCAGAGGGGACAGGGGATGGCTACACCTTC.

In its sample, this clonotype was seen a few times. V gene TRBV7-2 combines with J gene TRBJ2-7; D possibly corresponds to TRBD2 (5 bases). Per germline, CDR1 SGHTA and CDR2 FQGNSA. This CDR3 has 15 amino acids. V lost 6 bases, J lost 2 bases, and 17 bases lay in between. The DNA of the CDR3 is TGTGCCAGCAGTAAAATCCACGGAGGAACCTACGAGCAGTACTTC. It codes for CASSKIHGGTYEQYF. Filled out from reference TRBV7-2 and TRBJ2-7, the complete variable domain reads GAGVSQSPSNKVTEKGKDVELRCDPISGHTALYWYRQSLGQGLEFLIYFQGNSAPDKSGLPSDRFSAERTGGSVSTLTIQRTQQEDSAVYLCASSKIHGGTYEQYFGPGTRLTVT.

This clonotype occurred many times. The CDR3 sequence: CASSYRGDQPQHF. CDR3 nucleotides: TGTGCCAGCAGTTACCGGGGGGACCAGCCCCAGCATTTT. The rearrangement uses TRBV6-5 and TRBJ1-5; weak D call: TRBD1 (5 bases). V gave up 2 bases and J gave up 7 bases, with 9 bases separating them. CDR3 length: 13 residues. Germline V lookup: CDR1 MNHEY, CDR2 SVGAGI.

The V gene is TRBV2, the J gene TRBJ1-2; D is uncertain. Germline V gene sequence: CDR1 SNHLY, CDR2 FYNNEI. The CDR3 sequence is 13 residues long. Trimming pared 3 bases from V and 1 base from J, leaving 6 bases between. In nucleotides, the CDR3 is TGTGCCAGCAGTGACGCAATTAACTATGGCTACACCTTC. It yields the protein CASSDAINYGYTF.

CDR3 region: CASTMDKAYNGYTF. The CDR3, as DNA: TGCGCCAGCACCATGGACAAGGCCTACAATGGCTACACCTTC. V is TRBV5-1 and J is TRBJ1-2; tentatively, D is TRBD1 (5 bases). This CDR3 is built from 14 residues. Per germline, CDR1 SGHRS and CDR2 YFSETQ. V shed 6 bases and J shed 6 bases, with 18 bases lying between them.

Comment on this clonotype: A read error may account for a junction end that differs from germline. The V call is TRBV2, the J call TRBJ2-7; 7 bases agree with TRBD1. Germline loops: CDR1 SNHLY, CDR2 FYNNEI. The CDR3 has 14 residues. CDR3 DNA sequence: TGTGCCAGCAGGCCCGGGACAGACGCCTACCAGCAGTACTTC. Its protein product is CASRPGTDAYQQYF.

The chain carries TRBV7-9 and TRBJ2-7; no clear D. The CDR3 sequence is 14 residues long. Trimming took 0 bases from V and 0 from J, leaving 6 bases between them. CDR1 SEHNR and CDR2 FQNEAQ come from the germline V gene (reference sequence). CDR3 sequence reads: CASSLAADSYEQYF. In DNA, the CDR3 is TGTGCCAGCAGCTTAGCTGCAGACTCCTACGAGCAGTACTTC. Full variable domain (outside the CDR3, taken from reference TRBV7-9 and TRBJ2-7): DTGVSQNPRHKITKRGQNVTFRCDPISEHNRLYWYRQTLGQGPEFLTYFQNEAQLEKSRLLSDRFSAERPKGSFSTLEIQRTEQGDSAMYLCASSLAADSYEQYFGPGTRLTVT.

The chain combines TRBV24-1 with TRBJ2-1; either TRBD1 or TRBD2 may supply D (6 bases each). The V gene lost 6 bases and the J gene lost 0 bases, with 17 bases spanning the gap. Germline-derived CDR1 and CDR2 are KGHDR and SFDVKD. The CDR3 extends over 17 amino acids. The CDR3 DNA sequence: TGTGCCACCAGTACTAGCAGGGGACAAAGCTCCTACAATGAGCAGTTCTTC. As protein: CATSTSRGQSSYNEQFF.